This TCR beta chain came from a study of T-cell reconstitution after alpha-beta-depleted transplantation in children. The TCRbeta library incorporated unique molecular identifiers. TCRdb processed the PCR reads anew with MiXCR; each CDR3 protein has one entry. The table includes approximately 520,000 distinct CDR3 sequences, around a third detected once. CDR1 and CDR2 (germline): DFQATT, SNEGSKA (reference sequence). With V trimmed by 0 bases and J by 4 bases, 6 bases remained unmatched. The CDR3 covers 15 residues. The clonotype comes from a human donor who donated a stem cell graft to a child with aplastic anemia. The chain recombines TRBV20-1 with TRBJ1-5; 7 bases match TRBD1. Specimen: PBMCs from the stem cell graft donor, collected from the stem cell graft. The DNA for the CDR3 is TGCAGTGCTAGAGACCCACAGGGGCAAAATCAGCCCCAGCATTTT. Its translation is CSARDPQGQNQPQHF.